Presented here are 14 T cell receptor beta chains from one specimen sequenced in a study of cytomegalovirus exposure and HLA in healthy donors. The PCR was carried out with 60 Vbeta primers and 13 Jbeta primers. Clones were sequenced by immunoSEQ multiplex PCR, and TCRdb holds only the in-frame ones, with some missing. The table lists over 200,000 clones, around 80% of them singletons, with 2.7% in the top ten. The specimen sequenced was PBMCs. These receptors came from a woman aged 55-69 years in good health and CMV-seropositive.

This clone has a handful of counts. The chain joins TRBV5-4 to TRBJ2-7; the D gene is possibly TRBD1 (6 bases). Trimming took off 4 bases at V and 4 bases at J, with 18 bases between the two ends. Per the germline V gene, CDR1 is SGHNT and CDR2 is YYREEE (reference sequence). The CDR3 spans 15 residues. The CDR3 DNA reads as TGTGCCAGCAGCACCCCAGGGGTCGCAATTTACGAGCAGTACTTC. It codes for CASSTPGVAIYEQYF.

CDR3 coding DNA: TGCGCCAGCATATCGACAGCACCAGCCTACAATGAGCAGTTCTTC. Translated: CASISTAPAYNEQFF. This chain joins TRBV10-2 and TRBJ2-1; D might be TRBD1 (5 bases). The CDR3 runs 15 residues. V gave up 7 bases and J gave up 2 bases, with 15 bases separating them. Per the germline V gene, CDR1 is WSHSY and CDR2 is SAAADI.

This clone was recorded a few times. The chain uses TRBV28 and TRBJ2-5; the D is unclear. Germline V gene data show CDR1 as MDHEN and CDR2 as SYDVKM. Trimming left V 6 bases short and J 11 bases short, with 19 bases between. The CDR3 spans 13 residues. Here the CDR3 DNA reads TGTGCCAGCAGGACTTCCGAGACGGCCAGTCAGTACTTC. Translation gives CASRTSETASQYF.

V is TRBV19 and J is TRBJ2-1; TRBD2 aligns across 14 bases. Per the germline V gene, CDR1 is LNHDA and CDR2 is SQIVND (reference sequence). J was trimmed by 8 bases and V by 5 bases; bases with no gene match: 11. The CDR3 length is 17 residues. The CDR3 sequence is CASSGTSGGRGGHEQFF. In DNA form, the CDR3 reads TGTGCCAGTAGTGGGACTAGCGGGGGCCGGGGAGGCCATGAGCAGTTCTTC.

The genes are TRBV10-3 and TRBJ2-7; TRBD1 is a possible D gene (5 bases). The CDR3 runs 13 residues. Germline CDR1 is ENHRY and CDR2 is SYGVKD. V was cut by 8 bases and J by 0 bases, with 11 bases left in between. The CDR3 reads CAISVDISYEQYF. DNA of the CDR3: TGTGCCATCTCAGTGGACATCTCCTACGAGCAGTACTTC.

The rearrangement links TRBV2 to TRBJ2-3; TRBD1 matches at 8 bases. The length of the CDR3 is 14 residues. Per the germline V gene, CDR1 is SNHLY and CDR2 is FYNNEI. With 5 bases clipped from V and 5 bases from J, the junction kept 6 bases outside the gene matches. CDR3 loop: CASSSQGAIDTQYF. For the CDR3, the DNA is TGTGCCAGCAGTAGCCAGGGGGCTATAGATACGCAGTATTTT.

The V call is TRBV7-8, the J call TRBJ2-2, with 7 positions matching TRBD1. After removal of 3 bases from V and 6 bases from J, the junction contained 7 bases not matched to a gene. Germline CDR1 is SGHVS and CDR2 is FQNEAQ. The CDR3 has 15 residues. The CDR3 loop reads CASSFRTGTSGELFF. CDR3 in DNA: TGTGCCAGCAGCTTTAGGACAGGCACTTCCGGGGAGCTGTTTTTT.

The chain is built from TRBV7-2 and TRBJ1-1; 10 nucleotides align to TRBD1. CDR1 is SGHTA, CDR2 FQGNSA, per germline. CDR3 length: 16 residues. V shed 5 bases and J 1 base; nucleotides not matched to a gene: 7. The chain's CDR3 is CASSRQGARGNTEAFF. CDR3 DNA: TGTGCCAGCAGCCGACAGGGGGCGAGGGGGAACACTGAAGCTTTCTTT. Using reference TRBV7-2 and TRBJ1-1 for the parts outside the CDR3, the full variable domain is GAGVSQSPSNKVTEKGKDVELRCDPISGHTALYWYRQSLGQGLEFLIYFQGNSAPDKSGLPSDRFSAERTGGSVSTLTIQRTQQEDSAVYLCASSRQGARGNTEAFFGQGTRLTVV.

This clone occurred a few times. V gene TRBV7-8 combines with J gene TRBJ2-1, with a tentative D call TRBD2 (6 bases). This CDR3 region has 14 residues. V gave up 1 base and J gave up 8 bases, with 12 bases separating them. Germline values: CDR1 SGHVS, CDR2 FQNEAQ. Here the CDR3 DNA reads TGTGCCAGCAGCTTAGGGGAGACTAGGCATGAGCAGTTCTTC. Translation: CASSLGETRHEQFF. The full variable domain, rest sourced from reference TRBV7-8 and TRBJ2-1, is GAGVSQSPRYKVAKRGQDVALRCDPISGHVSLFWYQQALGQGPEFLTYFQNEAQLDKSGLPSDRFFAERPEGSVSTLKIQRTQQEDSAVYLCASSLGETRHEQFFGPGTRLTVL.

The gene calls are TRBV5-4 and TRBJ2-1; no reliable D call. The V gene lost 1 base and the J gene lost 8 bases, with 19 bases spanning the gap. Germline lookup yields CDR1 SGHNT and CDR2 YYREEE (reference sequence). The CDR3 loop spans 16 amino acids. Written as DNA, the CDR3 is TGTGCCAGCAGCTTGAATAACGGTTTGAAGATGGATGAGCAGTTCTTC. This encodes CASSLNNGLKMDEQFF.

The chain carries TRBV6-5 and TRBJ2-1, with 12 bases aligning to TRBD2. Germline V gene lookup returns CDR1 MNHEY and CDR2 SVGAGI. Trimming took 5 bases from V and 4 from J; bases not matched to a gene: 3. This CDR3 is built from 15 residues. CDR3 nucleotides: TGTGCCAGCAGTCCTCTAGCGGGGGGGTACAATGAGCAGTTCTTC. This gives the protein CASSPLAGGYNEQFF.

The chain has TRBV4-3 and TRBJ2-7; TRBD2 aligns across 7 bases. CDR1 is LGHNA, CDR2 YSLEER, per germline. J lost 4 bases, V lost 11 bases, and 5 bases had no gene match. The CDR3 runs to 11 residues. Written as DNA, the CDR3 is TGCGCCGTCGGGAGGCCGTACGAGCAGTACTTC. Protein product: CAVGRPYEQYF.

The chain employs TRBV30 and TRBJ1-5; D uncertain. V dropped 0 bases and J dropped 2 bases, with 8 bases sitting between them. This CDR3 has 14 residues. Germline V gene data show CDR1 as GTSNPN and CDR2 as SVGIG (reference sequence). CDR3 DNA sequence: TGTGCCTGGAGTGTACTCCAGGGCAATCAGCCCCAGCATTTT. This gives the protein CAWSVLQGNQPQHF.

The rearrangement links TRBV15 to TRBJ2-7; 9 bases are shared with TRBD1. J gave up 4 bases and V 3 bases, and 7 bases lay outside the gene matches. This CDR3 has 15 residues. Germline V lookup: CDR1 LNHNV, CDR2 YYDKDF (reference sequence). CDR3 sequence: CATSSIQGARYEQYF. CDR3 nucleotide sequence: TGTGCCACCAGCAGCATACAGGGGGCCCGATACGAGCAGTACTTC. Drawing the rest from reference TRBV15 and TRBJ2-7, the complete variable domain is DAMVIQNPRYQVTQFGKPVTLSCSQTLNHNVMYWYQQKSSQAPKLLFHYYDKDFNNEADTPDNFQSRRPNTSFCFLDIRSPGLGDTAMYLCATSSIQGARYEQYFGPGTRLTVT.